The sequence of this TCR beta chain was determined in a study of T cell responses to AZD1222 COVID-19 vaccine. Data came from immunoSEQ multiplex PCR; TCRdb stores just in-frame clones and leaves some out. This sample has some 130,000 clones, with 89% found just once. Study-level results: The donor group comprised mostly white British people and more females; the analysis possibly underestimated clonal diversity. Researchers report vaccine-associated CD4 TCRs spanning spike, with dominance at 160-218 and 743-854. The study identified only a handful of AZD1222 recipients as seropositive at baseline.

Remarks on this clone: The antigen is unknown.

Germline V gene sequence: CDR1 KGHSH, CDR2 LQKENI. V dropped 4 bases and J dropped 4 bases, with 11 bases sitting between them. CDR3 length equals 14 residues. The rearrangement links TRBV18 to TRBJ1-3; D is unresolved. Sequenced material: peripheral blood, taken on day 0 of AZD1222 vaccination. The clonotype was recovered from an adult in good health. CDR3 loop: CASSHSDGGNTIYF. The DNA of the CDR3 is TGTGCCAGCTCACACTCGGACGGGGGAAACACCATATATTTT.